This T cell receptor beta chain originates from a study of technical replicates of blood from a handful of donors. Libraries were prepared by immunoSEQ multiplex PCR; TCRdb keeps only in-frame clonotypes and omits some of them. The sample records around 70,000 clones, approximately 95% being singletons. The V gene lost 5 bases and the J gene lost 7 bases, with 15 bases spanning the gap. The germline gives CDR1 MDHEN, CDR2 SYDVKM. The CDR3 runs to 14 residues. The rearrangement links TRBV28 to TRBJ1-5; possibly TRBD1 for D (6 bases). The source of this sequence is a human donor in good health. Source material: T cells isolated from PBMCs. CDR3 sequence: CASSPTGKRQPQHF. CDR3 in DNA: TGTGCCAGCAGTCCAACAGGGAAACGCCAGCCCCAGCATTTT.